The T cell receptor beta chain under discussion was sequenced for a study of T cells in Graves' hyperthyroidism and ophthalmopathy. Notes on the study in general: Blood also held most thyroid clonotypes expanded beyond 0.001. The model anticipated ophthalmopathy a median about six months pre-onset.

The table lists this clonotype with a few counts. Its antigen is not known. The source material, RNA transcripts, was used to amplify TCR beta CDR3 regions. HTBI primers were employed in a first-round RT-PCR of the TCR CDR3. TCRdb reprocessed the multiplex PCR reads via MiXCR and lists one record per CDR3 protein. The table shows approximately 870,000 distinct CDR3 sequences, with roughly 40% occurring only once. In patients aged 18 to 65, hyperthyroidism was newly diagnosed, with duration under 2 months. A roughly 9.7 ml volume of fresh peripheral blood provided the PBMCs. Sequencing was carried out using blood. This clonotype was obtained from a man aged 18 to 29 with Graves' hyperthyroidism.

The CDR3 bases are TGCGCCAGCAGCTTGCAGGGGGATGATTCACCCCTCCACTTT. It is translated as CASSLQGDDSPLHF. V gene TRBV5-1 combines with J gene TRBJ1-6; 7 bases agree with TRBD1. The V segment lost 1 base and the J segment 8 bases; nucleotides outside the gene matches: 3. Per germline, CDR1 SGHRS and CDR2 YFSETQ. The CDR3 runs to 14 residues.